These 3 T cell receptor beta chains share one sample of origin, sequenced in a study of cytomegalovirus exposure and HLA in healthy donors. The study ran its PCR with 60 Vbeta and 13 Jbeta primers. TCRdb's table, derived via immunoSEQ multiplex PCR, lists solely in-frame clones and lacks some. The table has 130,000 to 150,000 clones, approximately 78% seen once. The specimen was PBMCs. The receptors here all came from a man aged 40-50 years in good health and CMV-seropositive.

A few counts support this clone. The chain is built from TRBV6-4 and TRBJ2-3, with D tentatively TRBD1 (6 bases). The CDR3 sequence is 15 residues long. The V gene lost 7 bases and the J gene lost 2 bases, with 16 bases spanning the gap. Germline lookup yields CDR1 MRHNA and CDR2 SNTAGT. CDR3 loop: CASTRRDTYTDTQYF. The DNA of the CDR3 is TGTGCCAGCACCAGACGGGACACCTACACAGATACGCAGTATTTT.

The chain couples TRBV6-5 to TRBJ1-2, with TRBD1 as a possible D gene (5 bases). Trimming shortened V by 0 bases and J by 4 bases, and 9 bases separated the two germline ends. CDR3 length: 14 residues. Germline V gives CDR1 MNHEY, CDR2 SVGAGI. For the CDR3, the DNA is TGTGCCAGCAGTTACTCGGGCAGGGTCTATGGCTACACCTTC. Its protein is CASSYSGRVYGYTF.

The chain joins TRBV28 to TRBJ1-1; 9 nucleotides align to TRBD1. The CDR3 covers 14 residues. Unmatched junction bases numbered 5, after V lost 4 bases and J lost 5 bases. Germline loops: CDR1 MDHEN, CDR2 SYDVKM. This chain's CDR3 is CASSYTGGRTEAFF. As DNA, the CDR3 is TGTGCCAGCAGTTATACAGGGGGCCGGACTGAAGCTTTCTTT. Together with reference TRBV28 and TRBJ1-1, the CDR3 gives the full variable domain: DVKVTQSSRYLVKRTGEKVFLECVQDMDHENMFWYRQDPGLGLRLIYFSYDVKMKEKGDIPEGYSVSREKKERFSLILESASTNQTSMYLCASSYTGGRTEAFFGQGTRLTVV.